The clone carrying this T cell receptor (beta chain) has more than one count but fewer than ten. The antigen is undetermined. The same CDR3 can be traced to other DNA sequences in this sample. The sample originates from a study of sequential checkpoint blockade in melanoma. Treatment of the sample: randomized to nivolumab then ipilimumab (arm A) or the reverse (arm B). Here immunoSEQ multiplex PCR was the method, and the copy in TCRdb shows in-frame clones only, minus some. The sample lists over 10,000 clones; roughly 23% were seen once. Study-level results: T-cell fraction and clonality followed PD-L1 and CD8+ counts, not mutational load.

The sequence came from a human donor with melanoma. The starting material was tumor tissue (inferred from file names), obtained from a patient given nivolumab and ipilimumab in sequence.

CDR3 sequence reads: CASSYGLAGVNEQFF. CDR3 coding DNA: TGTGCCAGCAGTTACGGACTAGCGGGAGTGAATGAGCAGTTCTTC. The chain combines TRBV6-8 with TRBJ2-1; 13 positions match TRBD2. J gave up 7 bases and V 2 bases, and 2 bases lay outside the gene matches. CDR3 size: 15 residues. Germline V gene lookup returns CDR1 MNHGY and CDR2 SAAAGT.